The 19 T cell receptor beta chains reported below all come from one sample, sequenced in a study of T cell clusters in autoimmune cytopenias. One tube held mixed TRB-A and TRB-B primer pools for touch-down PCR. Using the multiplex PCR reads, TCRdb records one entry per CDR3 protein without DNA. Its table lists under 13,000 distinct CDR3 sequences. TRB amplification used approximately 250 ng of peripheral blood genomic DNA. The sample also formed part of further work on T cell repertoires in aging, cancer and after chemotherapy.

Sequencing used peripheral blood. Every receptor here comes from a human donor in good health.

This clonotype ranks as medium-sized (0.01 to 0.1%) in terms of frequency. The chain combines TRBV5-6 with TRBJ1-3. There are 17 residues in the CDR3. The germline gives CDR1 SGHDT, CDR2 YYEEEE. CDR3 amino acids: CASSLFRTESSGNTIYF.

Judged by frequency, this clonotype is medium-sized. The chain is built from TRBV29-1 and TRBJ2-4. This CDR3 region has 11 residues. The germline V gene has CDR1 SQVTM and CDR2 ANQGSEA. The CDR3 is CSVETSRIQYF.

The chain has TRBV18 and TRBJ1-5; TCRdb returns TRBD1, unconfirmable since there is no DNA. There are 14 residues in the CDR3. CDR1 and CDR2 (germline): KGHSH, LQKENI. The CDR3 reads CASSPDSKNQPQHF. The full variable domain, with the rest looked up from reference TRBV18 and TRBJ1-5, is NAGVMQNPRHLVRRRGQEARLRCSPMKGHSHVYWYRQLPEEGLKFMVYLQKENIIDESGMPKERFSAEFPKEGPSILRIQQVVRGDSAAYFCASSPDSKNQPQHFGDGTRLSIL.

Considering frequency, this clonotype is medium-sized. The CDR3 protein is CASSYGRTYEQYF. The chain joins TRBV6-5 to TRBJ2-7; TCRdb's D call of TRBD1 is untestable without DNA. The CDR3 spans 13 residues. The V gene's germline CDR1 is MNHEY and CDR2 SVGAGI.

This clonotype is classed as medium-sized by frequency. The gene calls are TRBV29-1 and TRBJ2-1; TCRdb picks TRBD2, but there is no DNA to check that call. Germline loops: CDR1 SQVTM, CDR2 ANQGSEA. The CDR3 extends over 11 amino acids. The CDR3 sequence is CSVETLAKGFF.

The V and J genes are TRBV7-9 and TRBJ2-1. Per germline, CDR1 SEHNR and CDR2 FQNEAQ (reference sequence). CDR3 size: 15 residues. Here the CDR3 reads CASSYSSLGDDEQFF.

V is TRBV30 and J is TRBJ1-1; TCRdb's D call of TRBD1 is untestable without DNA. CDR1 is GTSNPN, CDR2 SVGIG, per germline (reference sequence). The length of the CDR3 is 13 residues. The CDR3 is CAWTPDRVPEAFF. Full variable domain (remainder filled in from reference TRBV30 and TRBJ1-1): SQTIHQWPATLVQPVGSPLSLECTVEGTSNPNLYWYRQAAGRGLQLLFYSVGIGQISSEVPQNLSASRPQDRQFILSSKKLLLSDSGFYLCAWTPDRVPEAFFGQGTRLTVV.

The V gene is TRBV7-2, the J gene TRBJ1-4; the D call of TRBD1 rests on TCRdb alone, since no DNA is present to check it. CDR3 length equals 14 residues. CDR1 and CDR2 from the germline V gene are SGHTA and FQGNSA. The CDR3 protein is CASSSTGLNEKLFF. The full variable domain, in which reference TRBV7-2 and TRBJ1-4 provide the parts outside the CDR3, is GAGVSQSPSNKVTEKGKDVELRCDPISGHTALYWYRQSLGQGLEFLIYFQGNSAPDKSGLPSDRFSAERTGGSVSTLTIQRTQQEDSAVYLCASSSTGLNEKLFFGSGTQLSVL.

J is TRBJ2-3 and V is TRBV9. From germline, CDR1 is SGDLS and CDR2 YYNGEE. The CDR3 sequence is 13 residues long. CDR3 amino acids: CASSVALVDTQYF.

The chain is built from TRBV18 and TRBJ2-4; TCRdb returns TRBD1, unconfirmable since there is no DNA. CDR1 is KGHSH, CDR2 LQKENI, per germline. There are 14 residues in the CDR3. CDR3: CASAGQGQPYKQYF.

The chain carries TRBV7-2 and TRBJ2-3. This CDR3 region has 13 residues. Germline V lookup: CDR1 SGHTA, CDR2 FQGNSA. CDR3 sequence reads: CASSLVSTDTQYF.

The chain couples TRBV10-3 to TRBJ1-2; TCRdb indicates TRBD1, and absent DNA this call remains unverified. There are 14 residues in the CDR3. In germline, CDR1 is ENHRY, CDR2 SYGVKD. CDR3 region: CAISARDRAAGYTF.

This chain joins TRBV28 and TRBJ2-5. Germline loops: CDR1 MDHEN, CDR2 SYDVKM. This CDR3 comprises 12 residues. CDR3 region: CASSLSQETQYF.

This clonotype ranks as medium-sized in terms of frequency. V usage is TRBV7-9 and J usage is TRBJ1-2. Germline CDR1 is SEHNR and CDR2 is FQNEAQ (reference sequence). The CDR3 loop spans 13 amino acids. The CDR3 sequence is CASSPEGPYGYTF.

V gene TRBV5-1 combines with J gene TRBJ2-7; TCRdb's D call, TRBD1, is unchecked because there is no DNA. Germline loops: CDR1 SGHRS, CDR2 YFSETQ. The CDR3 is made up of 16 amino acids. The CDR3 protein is CASSPWTGQSAYEQYF.

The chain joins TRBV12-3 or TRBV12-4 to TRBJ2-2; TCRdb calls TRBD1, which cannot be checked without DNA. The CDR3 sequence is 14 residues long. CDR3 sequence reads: CASRPAPFPGELFF.

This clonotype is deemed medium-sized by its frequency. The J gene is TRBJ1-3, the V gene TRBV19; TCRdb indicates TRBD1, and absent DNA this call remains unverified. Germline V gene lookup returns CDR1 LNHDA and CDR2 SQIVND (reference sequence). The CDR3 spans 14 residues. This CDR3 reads CASNPSLGGNTIYF.

CDR3: CATSTTPTGELFF. This chain uses TRBV15 with TRBJ2-2. This CDR3 comprises 13 residues. The germline gives CDR1 LNHNV, CDR2 YYDKDF (reference sequence).

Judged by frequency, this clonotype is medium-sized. The CDR3 loop reads CASSHSKGTEAFF. The gene calls are TRBV5-4 and TRBJ1-1. Germline CDR1 SGHNT, CDR2 YYREEE (reference sequence). The CDR3 is 13 residues long.